These 24 T cell receptor beta chains originate from one sample sequenced in a study of T cell responses to AZD1222 COVID-19 vaccine. Produced via immunoSEQ multiplex PCR; TCRdb's table is partial and in-frame only. The sample yields 200,000 or so clones, approximately 91% seen once. The sample in question was peripheral blood, obtained on day 0 of AZD1222 vaccination. The receptors were gathered from an adult in good health.

The rearrangement uses TRBV12-3 or TRBV12-4 and TRBJ2-1, with D perhaps matching TRBD2 (6 bases). The CDR3 sequence is 13 residues long. V was clipped by 6 bases and J by 8 bases, with 14 bases between them. The DNA for the CDR3 is TGTGCCAGCAGGCACACTAGCACAGATGAGCAGTTCTTC. It is translated as CASRHTSTDEQFF.

CDR3 protein: CASSPRVSDEKLFF. Here the CDR3 DNA reads TGCGCCAGCAGCCCGAGGGTCTCAGATGAAAAACTGTTTTTT. The chain recombines TRBV4-1 with TRBJ1-4; D ambiguous. V was shortened by 4 bases and J by 6 bases, with 12 bases between the two germline ends. CDR1 MGHRA and CDR2 YSYEKL come from the germline V gene. CDR3 size: 14 residues.

This sequence joins TRBV19 and TRBJ1-1; 7 bases align to TRBD1. The V segment lost 5 bases and the J segment 5 bases; nucleotides outside the gene matches: 5. The CDR3 consists of 13 residues. The germline CDR1 and CDR2 sequences are LNHDA and SQIVND (reference sequence). CDR3 residues: CASSLQGSTEAFF. DNA for the CDR3: TGTGCCAGTAGTTTACAGGGGTCGACTGAAGCTTTCTTT.

The V call is TRBV3-1 (or the pseudogene TRBV3-2), the J call TRBJ2-7; no clear D. Trimming took 1 base from V and 2 from J, leaving 15 bases between them. CDR1 and CDR2 from the germline V gene are LGHDT and YNNKEL (reference sequence). The CDR3 covers 16 residues. The CDR3 protein is CASSQVGSLRTYEQYF. CDR3 DNA: TGTGCCAGCAGCCAAGTCGGATCACTGCGGACCTACGAGCAGTACTTC.

This chain uses TRBV4-1 with TRBJ1-4; the D is unclear. V was trimmed by 4 bases and J by 8 bases, leaving 14 bases between them. The CDR3 covers 14 residues. Germline values: CDR1 MGHRA, CDR2 YSYEKL. The CDR3 sequence is CASSLIKYREKLFF. For the CDR3, the DNA is TGCGCCAGCAGCCTAATCAAATACCGGGAAAAACTGTTTTTT.

V gene TRBV28 combines with J gene TRBJ2-7, with 9 bases aligning to TRBD2. J was trimmed by 3 bases and V by 8 bases; bases with no gene match: 11. The germline CDR1 and CDR2 sequences are MDHEN and SYDVKM. The CDR3 runs 15 residues. The CDR3 loop reads CASRGSGRHDYEQYF. DNA of the CDR3: TGTGCCAGCCGGGGGAGCGGGAGGCACGACTACGAGCAGTACTTC.

The V and J genes are TRBV6-5 and TRBJ2-7; 10 bases line up with TRBD1. This CDR3 is 15 amino acids long. Germline CDR1 MNHEY, CDR2 SVGAGI. V lost 2 bases and J lost 3; bases outside the gene matches: 4. In DNA, the CDR3 is TGTGCCAGCAGTTACGGACAGGGGGTGAACTACGAGCAGTACTTC. It yields the protein CASSYGQGVNYEQYF.

This clone was observed once. CDR3 residues: CASSRFSNYEQYF. The CDR3 DNA follows: TGTGCCAGCAGTAGATTCTCCAACTACGAGCAGTACTTC. The chain carries TRBV6-2 or TRBV6-3 and TRBJ2-7; D unresolved. Trimming shortened V by 5 bases and J by 3 bases, and 11 bases separated the two germline ends. Germline V gives CDR1 MNHEY, CDR2 SVGEGT. This CDR3 has 13 amino acids.

In this sample, this clone turned up once. V gene TRBV13 combines with J gene TRBJ2-7; a possible D gene is TRBD1 (5 bases). The V and J ends lost 3 bases and 3 bases respectively, with 15 bases between them. Germline V gives CDR1 PRHDT, CDR2 FYEKMQ (reference sequence). The CDR3 is made up of 15 amino acids. The CDR3 region has the DNA TGTGCCAGCAGCTTTCATCGCTCAGGGAACTACGAGCAGTACTTC. It encodes CASSFHRSGNYEQYF. The full variable domain, with the rest looked up from reference TRBV13 and TRBJ2-7, is AAGVIQSPRHLIKEKRETATLKCYPIPRHDTVYWYQQGPGQDPQFLISFYEKMQSDKGSIPDRFSAQQFSDYHSELNMSSLELGDSALYFCASSFHRSGNYEQYFGPGTRLTVT.

As DNA, the CDR3 is TGTGCCAGCAGCTTACCAACAGGGGCGGCAAACACCATATATTTT. Residues: CASSLPTGAANTIYF. The gene calls are TRBV7-2 and TRBJ1-3; TRBD1 aligns across 7 bases. Unmatched junction bases numbered 7, after V lost 2 bases and J lost 6 bases. CDR3 length equals 15 residues. Germline V gene data show CDR1 as SGHTA and CDR2 as FQGNSA.

The chain carries TRBV6-5 and TRBJ2-7; 8 bases match TRBD2. Germline trimming cut 7 bases from V and 3 bases from J; bases unmatched to any gene: 11. The CDR3 runs 15 residues. Germline CDR1 reads MNHEY; CDR2 reads SVGAGI. CDR3: CASTRRGEGLYEQYF. CDR3 DNA sequence: TGTGCCAGCACCCGGCGGGGGGAGGGCCTCTACGAGCAGTACTTC.

A few counts support this clone. The chain employs TRBV5-4 and TRBJ1-1; 8 nucleotides match TRBD1. Germline values: CDR1 SGHNT, CDR2 YYREEE (reference sequence). The CDR3 spans 16 residues. Losses at the gene ends were 0 bases for V and 0 bases for J; bases not matched to a gene: 4. This chain's CDR3 is CASSLAGGWMNTEAFF. The CDR3 coding sequence is TGTGCCAGCAGCTTGGCAGGGGGCTGGATGAACACTGAAGCTTTCTTT. The whole variable domain, remainder taken from reference TRBV5-4 and TRBJ1-1, is ETGVTQSPTHLIKTRGQQVTLRCSSQSGHNTVSWYQQALGQGPQFIFQYYREEENGRGNFPPRFSGLQFPNYSSELNVNALELDDSALYLCASSLAGGWMNTEAFFGQGTRLTVV.

The chain combines TRBV6-2 or TRBV6-3 with TRBJ1-5; TRBD1 aligns across 7 bases. This CDR3 has 14 residues. The ends lost 5 bases at V and 4 bases at J; junction bases unmatched: 5. Germline CDR1 is MNHEY and CDR2 is SVGEGT. CDR3 sequence (DNA): TGTGCCAGCAGTCAGGGACAGTATAATCAGCCCCAGCATTTT. This codes for CASSQGQYNQPQHF.

This rearrangement joins TRBV3-1 (or the pseudogene TRBV3-2) to TRBJ2-1, with 8 bases aligning to TRBD1. This CDR3 spans 15 amino acids. Germline CDR1 is LGHDT and CDR2 is YNNKEL (reference sequence). J gave up 1 base and V 5 bases, and 4 bases lay outside the gene matches. The CDR3 protein is CASSARDRSYNEQFF. Written as DNA, the CDR3 is TGTGCCAGCAGCGCACGGGACAGGTCCTACAATGAGCAGTTCTTC.

The J gene is TRBJ2-1, the V gene TRBV29-1, with D possibly called TRBD1 or TRBD2 (6 bases each). CDR1 and CDR2 (germline): SQVTM, ANQGSEA. V was cut by 2 bases and J by 4 bases, with 15 bases left in between. The CDR3 runs to 15 residues. CDR3 bases: TGCAGCGTTGAAAGGGGGGTAGCCGCTTACAATGAGCAGTTCTTC. Its protein is CSVERGVAAYNEQFF.

The chain combines TRBV29-1 with TRBJ2-7; a possible D gene is TRBD1 (6 bases). Trimming left V 4 bases short and J 4 bases short, with 17 bases between. The CDR3 extends over 14 amino acids. The germline V gene encodes CDR1 SQVTM and CDR2 ANQGSEA. CDR3 amino acids: CSVVANRERYEQYF. The CDR3 bases are TGCAGCGTTGTCGCGAACAGGGAAAGATACGAGCAGTACTTC.

This chain connects TRBV12-3 or TRBV12-4 to TRBJ1-1, with no clear D. The CDR3 is 13 amino acids. The V and J ends lost 3 bases and 3 bases respectively, with 8 bases between them. CDR3 in DNA: TGTGCCAGCAGTTTGGCGCCGGACACTGAAGCTTTCTTT. Residues: CASSLAPDTEAFF.

This clone was counted once. The chain is built from TRBV11-2 and TRBJ2-4, with TRBD1 as a possible D gene (6 bases). The V and J ends lost 3 bases and 3 bases respectively, with 12 bases between them. This CDR3 contains 15 residues. Germline V CDR1 and CDR2: SGHAT, FQNNGV. CDR3 DNA: TGTGCCAGCAGCTTTTCACAGGGCTTCAAAAACATTCAGTACTTC. It translates to CASSFSQGFKNIQYF.

The rearrangement joins TRBV19 to TRBJ2-1; no clear D gene. V was shortened by 6 bases and J by 6 bases, with 6 bases between the two germline ends. The CDR3 contains 11 residues. The germline V gene encodes CDR1 LNHDA and CDR2 SQIVND (reference sequence). The CDR3: CASSIGNEQFF. Here the CDR3 DNA reads TGTGCCAGTAGCATCGGCAATGAGCAGTTCTTC.

The V and J genes are TRBV19 and TRBJ2-2, with unresolved D. From germline, CDR1 is LNHDA and CDR2 SQIVND (reference sequence). This CDR3 contains 14 residues. Trimming cost V 7 bases and J 0 bases, with 9 bases left between them. CDR3 region: CASNNRPNTGELFF. As DNA, the CDR3 is TGTGCCAGTAATAACAGACCGAACACCGGGGAGCTGTTTTTT.

The V gene is TRBV5-6, the J gene TRBJ2-5, with a tentative D call TRBD1 (6 bases). Trimming took 3 bases from V and 3 from J, leaving 9 bases between them. The germline V gene has CDR1 SGHDT and CDR2 YYEEEE. CDR3 size: 13 residues. CDR3 DNA sequence: TGTGCCAGCAGCTCAGGGGCCGAAGAGACCCAGTACTTC. Translated, it gives CASSSGAEETQYF.

This clone was seen a single time. The V call is TRBV4-2, the J call TRBJ2-7; tentatively, D is TRBD2 (5 bases). V gave up 0 bases and J gave up 6 bases, with 27 bases separating them. Germline CDR1 is LGHNA and CDR2 is YNFKEQ. This CDR3 contains 19 residues. The CDR3 DNA follows: TGTGCCAGCAGCCAAGATTTTTCTTCGCCCACTAGATACGGATCCGAGCAGTACTTC. This sequence encodes CASSQDFSSPTRYGSEQYF.

The chain couples TRBV7-6 to TRBJ1-5; the D gene is possibly TRBD1 (5 bases). CDR1 is SGHVS, CDR2 FNYEAQ, per germline. V was pared by 1 base and J by 0 bases, with 13 bases between. This CDR3 has 17 residues. CDR3 sequence: CASSLGTGPYSNQPQHF. The CDR3, as DNA: TGTGCCAGCAGCTTAGGAACAGGCCCTTATAGCAATCAGCCCCAGCATTTT.

The J gene is TRBJ1-6, the V gene TRBV6-1; D ambiguous. This CDR3 spans 18 amino acids. Looked up from germline, CDR1 is MNHNS and CDR2 is SASEGT. V dropped 4 bases and J dropped 0 bases, with 16 bases sitting between them. The DNA for the CDR3 is TGTGCCAGCAGTGTAATTATCGGGGAAAGCTCCTATAATTCACCCCTCCACTTT. Amino acids: CASSVIIGESSYNSPLHF.